The T cell receptor (beta chain) under discussion was sequenced for a study of beta chain features in type 1 diabetes (dated by TCRdb to the late 2010s). For the wider study: Patients and healthy donors did not differ in mean age, gender distribution, total cell number or subset yield. Across all samples, some 99 million sorted cells were examined, and cell number per subset correlated strongly with RNA yield. In the study, recently diagnosed type 1 diabetes patients and matched healthy donors were compared on the TCRB repertoires of their sorted circulating CD4+ T cell subsets. Whereas all 30 or so donors provided naive and central memory subsets, regulatory and stem cell-like memory subsets were isolated from just 8 patients and about 8 healthy donors.

CDR1 MNHEY and CDR2 SVGAGI are derived from the germline V gene. The CDR3 starts with the cysteine, ends with the phenylalanine, and has 15 residues. The only DNA kept is the CDR3, 45 bases in frame from the first base. The junction shows trimming of 2 bases on V and 4 bases on J, and the gene matches do not reach 6 bases of it. Overall study results and their limits: Sequencing cDNA rather than genomic DNA could over-represent highly expressing activated cells, although activation and CD3 levels did not differ between groups. Fewer insertions and more nucleotide deletions at VDJ recombination sites were observed in patients with type 1 diabetes, implying thymic rearrangement abnormalities. HLA sub-analyses involved small numbers of individuals, so any influence of HLA type on TCRB rearrangement remained unresolved. Naive, central memory and regulatory TCRB repertoires appeared more similar among patients than among healthy donors. A moderate but significant shortening of TCRB CDR3 length was observed in type 1 diabetes patients in all four CD4+ subsets. PCR may preferentially amplify shorter templates, but because patient and control samples were amplified and corrected together, any resulting skew would affect both groups equally.

On this clone itself: The clone's antigen remains unknown. Within one base of it there is no much larger clone, and no base qualities were kept.

The entire isolated RNA was reverse transcribed using the High Capacity cDNA Reverse Transcription Kit, and thus expressed TCRB transcripts were sequenced. Naive, central memory and regulatory T cell samples underwent deep immunoSEQ sequencing, averaging about 3.57 million total reads per sample. Sorted cells were lysed in RLT buffer and RNA was extracted with DNase-treated RNeasy Micro or Mini kits, depending on cell number. Each cell subset was processed on its own to prevent cross-contamination, while patient and healthy donor samples were processed together. The immunoSEQ multiplex PCR was used to amplify TCRB sequences from cDNA, yielding 87-bp fragments that span the CDR3 region. Sequencing of the amplicons was performed on the Illumina HiSeq platform. In the authors' own workflow: PCR bias was corrected computationally using synthetic template baselines, and reads within Hamming distance 2 were collapsed, with unmergeable singletons discarded. Reads were aligned against IMGT so that V, D and J genes, CDR3 length and insertions or deletions at six rearrangement sites could be assigned. Within each subset, clonotype counts were normalized to sorted cell number, and only after that were true diversity and Gini coefficients computed with the tcR R package. The overlap coefficient, calculated on TCRB nucleotide sequences, was used to measure repertoire sharing. TCRdb stores this immuneACCESS table with in-frame sequences only. Part of the clones is absent; in the studies checked, under half of the shortfall reflects unresolved V genes, and no reason is known for the rest. From that table come the V and J calls and clone size; the DNA was used to work out D and trimming. The sample records 60,000 or so clones, 40% to 60% of which are singletons. Roughly 2.6% of the sample comes from the top ten.

From each donor, a single peripheral blood sample of roughly 0.11 L on average was drawn into heparinised tubes. A BD FACSAria II and a panel including CD45RO, CCR7, CD25, CD127, CD95 and CD27 were used to sort naive, central memory, regulatory and stem cell-like memory CD4+ T cells. Every sorted population had a purity above 98%. Right away, PBMCs were isolated by Lymphoprep density gradient centrifugation and were stained directly, with no culture step. Samples were stained and sorted in pairs, with one healthy donor and one patient per experiment, so that batch effects were minimized. The sequenced sample consisted of Tregs from blood. Read against the paper, the sample's cell subset or site label means: regulatory CD4+ T cells. The TCR sequence derives from a woman between 40 and 55 years old with type 1 diabetes. This chain is built from TRBV6-5 and TRBJ1-1, with TRBD1 matching 8 junction bases. The CDR3 amino acid sequence is: CASSYRTGLSTEAFF. The DNA sequence is given as TGTGCCAGCAGTTACAGGACAGGGCTGAGCACTGAAGCTTTCTTT.